This T cell receptor beta chain was captured in a study of T cell responses to AZD1222 COVID-19 vaccine. Study-wide results and limits: Donors skewed white British and female; clonal diversity was possibly underestimated. Regions 160-218 and 743-854 held dominance among vaccine-associated CD4 TCRs, which spanned spike. Baseline testing showed seropositivity in only six AZD1222 recipients.

Clones were sequenced by immunoSEQ multiplex PCR, and TCRdb holds only the in-frame ones, with some missing. This table has roughly 200,000 clones, about 93% appearing once. With respect to this clone: What it binds is unknown.

Between the trimmed V and J ends, which lost 0 bases and 5 bases, there was a span of 10 bases. This CDR3 is built from 14 residues. Germline V gene lookup returns CDR1 SGHTA and CDR2 FQGNSA. V is TRBV7-2 and J is TRBJ2-5; D gene ambiguous. The clonotype comes from an adult who received the MenACWY meningococcal vaccine as a control. Sequenced material: peripheral blood, taken 28 days after the second dose of the MenACWY control vaccine. The CDR3 DNA follows: TGTGCCAGCAGCTTAGCCCCCGGAAGGGAGACCCAGTACTTC. Translating it yields CASSLAPGRETQYF.